Reported below is one T cell receptor beta chain. This sample is part of a study of blood T cell repertoires in COVID-19. Turning to the study itself: PBMCs, B-cell-depleted T cells, or T cells provided the cDNA or gDNA that made up the material.

There are 16 residues in the CDR3. CDR1 and CDR2 (germline): MNHEY, SVGAGI. V lost 4 bases to trimming and J lost 6 bases, with 21 bases between them. TCRdb's copy holds only in-frame clones and misses some; the assay was immunoSEQ multiplex PCR. The sample records approximately 57,000 clones, roughly four fifths being singletons. The sample taken for sequencing was peripheral blood. The chain employs TRBV6-5 and TRBJ1-1; D may be TRBD1 (6 bases). The source of this sequence is a woman aged 80 or over with acute or convalescent COVID-19. The CDR3 loop reads CASSSDRHPRGPEAFF. Here the CDR3 DNA reads TGTGCCAGCAGTTCCGATCGACATCCCAGGGGACCTGAAGCTTTCTTT.